This T cell receptor (beta chain) originates from a study of T cell changes during pregnancy in multiple sclerosis. This CDR3 spans 15 amino acids. Germline V lookup: CDR1 SGHTS, CDR2 YDEGEE. Trimming pared 4 bases from V and 8 bases from J, leaving 16 bases between. Sequencing was performed with immunoSEQ multiplex PCR; in TCRdb, only in-frame clones are kept and a portion is missing. The data show tens of thousands of clones, less than 95% seen once. This sequence was found in a female donor with multiple sclerosis, enrolled in a pregnancy study. The sample here was peripheral blood, taken in the third trimester of pregnancy. The genes are TRBV5-8 and TRBJ1-6, with D perhaps matching TRBD1 (6 bases). DNA of the CDR3: TGTGCCAGCAGCCAGCTGGGGGGGCAAGATTCACCCCTCCACTTT. Its protein is CASSQLGGQDSPLHF. The full variable domain, completed using reference TRBV5-8 and TRBJ1-6, is EAGVTQSPTHLIKTRGQQATLRCSPISGHTSVYWYQQALGLGLQFLLWYDEGEERNRGNFPPRFSGRQFPNYSSELNVNALELEDSALYLCASSQLGGQDSPLHFGNGTRLTVT.